This is a list of T cell receptor beta chains from one sample in a study of blood T cell repertoires in COVID-19. The table came from immunoSEQ multiplex PCR; TCRdb's copy has only in-frame clones and leaves some out. The sample includes 300,000 to 350,000 clones, approximately 89% of them seen just once. The sample comprised PBMCs or T cells enriched from blood (not recorded which). These receptors were obtained from a man aged 25-40 years who had recovered from COVID-19. The CDR3 runs from the conserved cysteine through the conserved F or W. Fields, in order: clone size, V gene, J gene, D gene, CDR3 protein, CDR3 DNA. The D gene is left open where the match is weak. Rows give clone size only sometimes, using once, few, many, or a class for an expanded clone.

abundance: .
v_gene: TRBV19
j_gene: TRBJ1-5
d_gene: TRBD1
CDR3aa: CASSISAGGLIYQPQHF
CDR3nt: TGTGCCAGTAGTATATCGGCAGGGGGATTGATCTATCAGCCCCAGCATTTT

abundance: .
v_gene: TRBV28
j_gene: TRBJ1-2
d_gene: .
CDR3aa: CASSLNYGYTF
CDR3nt: TGTGCCAGCAGCCTTAACTATGGCTACACCTTC

abundance: .
v_gene: TRBV10-3
j_gene: TRBJ2-3
d_gene: .
CDR3aa: CAISESGSRADTQYF
CDR3nt: TGTGCCATCAGTGAGTCAGGATCGCGGGCAGATACGCAGTATTTT

abundance: .
v_gene: TRBV4-1
j_gene: TRBJ2-1
d_gene: .
CDR3aa: CASSQELDTGTYNEQFF
CDR3nt: TGCGCCAGCAGCCAAGAACTTGATACAGGCACCTACAATGAGCAGTTCTTC

abundance: .
v_gene: TRBV2
j_gene: TRBJ1-5
d_gene: TRBD1
CDR3aa: CASGPTGGRQPQHF
CDR3nt: TGTGCCAGCGGACCCACAGGGGGCCGTCAGCCCCAGCATTTT

abundance: .
v_gene: TRBV5-1
j_gene: TRBJ2-5
d_gene: TRBD1
CDR3aa: CASSLGTGGETQYF
CDR3nt: TGCGCCAGCAGCCTCGGGACAGGGGGAGAGACCCAGTACTTC

abundance: .
v_gene: TRBV9
j_gene: TRBJ2-2
d_gene: .
CDR3aa: CASSVAPTGELFF
CDR3nt: TGTGCCAGCAGCGTAGCTCCGACCGGGGAGCTGTTTTTT

abundance: .
v_gene: TRBV5-8
j_gene: TRBJ1-4
d_gene: .
CDR3aa: CASSSSPGREDEKLFF
CDR3nt: TGTGCCAGCAGCTCTTCCCCGGGGAGGGAGGATGAAAAACTGTTTTTT

abundance: .
v_gene: TRBV11-3
j_gene: TRBJ2-7
d_gene: TRBD1
CDR3aa: CASSLGAHTGTGEQYF
CDR3nt: TGTGCCAGCAGCTTAGGGGCTCACACTGGGACAGGCGAGCAGTACTTC

abundance: .
v_gene: TRBV19
j_gene: TRBJ2-5
d_gene: .
CDR3aa: CASSPTEETQYF
CDR3nt: TGTGCCAGTAGTCCGACAGAAGAGACCCAGTACTTC

abundance: once
v_gene: TRBV6-1
j_gene: TRBJ2-1
d_gene: TRBD2
CDR3aa: CASSENERGSYNEQFF
CDR3nt: TGTGCCAGCAGTGAAAATGAGCGGGGCTCCTACAATGAGCAGTTCTTC